A single sample is the source of the 11 T cell receptor beta chains below, sequenced in a study of blood T cell repertoires in COVID-19. Method: immunoSEQ multiplex PCR; TCRdb's copy keeps in-frame clones and lacks some. The sample lists roughly 90,000 clones, roughly 76% seen once, with roughly 15% in the top ten. The specimen was peripheral blood. These receptors were collected from a woman older than 75 with active or convalescent COVID-19.

J is TRBJ1-4 and V is TRBV6-5, with 8 positions matching TRBD1. The CDR3 is 13 amino acids. In germline, CDR1 is MNHEY, CDR2 SVGAGI. With 9 bases clipped from V and 5 bases from J, the junction kept 5 bases outside the gene matches. The CDR3 region is CASGQGLNEKLFF. CDR3 DNA: TGTGCCAGTGGACAGGGACTGAATGAAAAACTGTTTTTT.

The chain links TRBV6-5 to TRBJ2-5, with 9 bases lining up with TRBD1. The CDR3 has 13 amino acids. Looked up from germline, CDR1 is MNHEY and CDR2 is SVGAGI. With V trimmed by 10 bases and J by 7 bases, 10 bases remained unmatched. The CDR3 DNA follows: TGTGCCATTATGGACAGGGGTGGAGGGACCCAGTACTTC. This sequence encodes CAIMDRGGGTQYF.

The rearrangement joins TRBV16 to TRBJ2-1; 9 bases align to TRBD2. Losses at the gene ends were 2 bases for V and 10 bases for J; bases not matched to a gene: 9. CDR1 KGHSY and CDR2 FQNENV come from the germline V gene. The CDR3 is 15 amino acids. CDR3 in DNA: TGTGCCAGCAGCCAAGTGCGGGGGGGCCTCGGGGAGCAGTTCTTC. Amino acids: CASSQVRGGLGEQFF.

This clone was seen a handful of times. This rearrangement joins TRBV23-1 to TRBJ2-7; TRBD1 matches 8 bases. TRBV23-1 is marked as an open reading frame, function uncertain. The junction had 6 bases not matched to a gene; V was cut back by 8 bases and J by 6 bases. This CDR3 is 12 amino acids long. CDR3 sequence reads: CASRDRFIEQYF. The DNA for the CDR3 is TGCGCCAGCCGGGACAGGTTTATCGAGCAGTACTTC.

This chain connects TRBV7-2 to TRBJ1-1, with 12 nucleotides matching TRBD1. J was trimmed by 5 bases and V by 10 bases; bases with no gene match: 11. Germline V lookup: CDR1 SGHTA, CDR2 FQGNSA. CDR3 length: 15 amino acids. For the CDR3, the DNA is TGTGCCACGTCGGGACAGGGGGCGATTGGGACTGAAGCTTTCTTT. It encodes CATSGQGAIGTEAFF.

The chain is built from TRBV21-1 and TRBJ2-7; the D call in the table, TRBD1, was not verified against the DNA. TRBV21-1 is noted as a pseudogene. The CDR3 spans 15 residues. CDR3 in amino acids: CASSKLGTHYYEQYF. In DNA, the CDR3 is TGTGCCAGCAGCAAATTAGGGACACACTACTACGAGCAGTACTTC.

The chain uses TRBV28 and TRBJ1-2; no clear D. The CDR3 has 15 amino acids. Germline V gene data show CDR1 as MDHEN and CDR2 as SYDVKM. V was cut by 3 bases and J by 3 bases, with 14 bases left in between. The CDR3 DNA sequence: TGTGCCAGCAGTTTTTACCACTCGAGAGACTATGGCTACACCTTC. Translated, it gives CASSFYHSRDYGYTF.

The chain is built from TRBV4-3 and TRBJ1-3; possible D gene TRBD1, 5 bases. CDR1 is LGHNA, CDR2 YSLEER, per germline. The CDR3 has 17 residues. The V gene lost 0 bases and the J gene lost 3 bases, with 15 bases spanning the gap. Here the CDR3 DNA reads TGCGCCAGCAGCCAAGATAGGCGCCAGGGAAGTGGAAACACCATATATTTT. This encodes CASSQDRRQGSGNTIYF.

The chain has TRBV3-1 (or the pseudogene TRBV3-2) and TRBJ1-5, with D possibly TRBD1 on 5 matching bases. The CDR3 consists of 13 residues. Germline lookup yields CDR1 LGHDT and CDR2 YNNKEL (reference sequence). Between the trimmed V and J ends, which lost 3 bases and 6 bases, there was a span of 9 bases. The DNA of the CDR3 is TGTGCCAGCAGCCAGGGGGGAGCTCAGCCCCAGCATTTT. Translation: CASSQGGAQPQHF.

This sequence joins TRBV2 and TRBJ1-1; weak D call: TRBD1 (5 bases). The germline gives CDR1 SNHLY, CDR2 FYNNEI. The CDR3 spans 15 residues. Between the trimmed V and J ends, which lost 2 bases and 1 base, there was a span of 11 bases. The CDR3 region is CASSEQGHRNTEAFF. The CDR3 coding sequence is TGTGCCAGCAGTGAACAAGGACACCGGAACACTGAAGCTTTCTTT.

The chain has TRBV3-1 (or the pseudogene TRBV3-2) and TRBJ1-5, with D maybe TRBD1 (5 bases). CDR1 is LGHDT and CDR2 is YNNKEL in the germline V gene (reference sequence). Trimming stripped 0 bases from V and 4 bases from J, with 10 bases between. The length of the CDR3 is 15 residues. This chain's CDR3 is CASSQEVGANQPQHF. The CDR3 bases are TGTGCCAGCAGCCAAGAGGTAGGGGCAAATCAGCCCCAGCATTTT.